The next 7 T cell receptor beta chains were all read from a single sample in a study of T cell repertoires and HLA-DP antigens. No cognate antigen is known for these TCRs. Assay: immunoSEQ multiplex PCR; the TCRdb copy retains only in-frame clones and omits some. Here the sample spans around 100,000 clones, about 91% being singletons. Sequencing was done on a sample of CD4+ T cells from PBMCs. The source is a young woman in good health and CMV-seronegative.

The chain carries TRBV25-1 and TRBJ1-1; D perhaps matches TRBD1 (5 bases). The germline gives CDR1 MGHDK, CDR2 SYGVNS. V was pared by 0 bases and J by 4 bases, with 21 bases between. The CDR3 runs 18 residues. CDR3 DNA sequence: TGTGCCAGCAGTGAATACGGTACCCAGGGCGGGGAAGGCACTGAAGCTTTCTTT. Protein: CASSEYGTQGGEGTEAFF.

J is TRBJ2-5 and V is TRBV6-6, with 7 nucleotides matching TRBD1. Germline V gives CDR1 MNHNY, CDR2 SVGAGI (reference sequence). This CDR3 has 15 residues. V gave up 6 bases and J gave up 4 bases; unmatched junction bases: 11. The CDR3 sequence: CASRKTGQGGETQYF. DNA for the CDR3: TGTGCCAGCAGGAAGACAGGGCAAGGGGGAGAGACCCAGTACTTC.

This rearrangement joins TRBV15 to TRBJ1-2, with D perhaps matching TRBD1 (5 bases). CDR1 and CDR2 (germline): LNHNV, YYDKDF (reference sequence). This CDR3 contains 14 residues. V was cut by 6 bases and J by 4 bases, with 15 bases left in between. For the CDR3, the DNA is TGTGCCACCAGTAATCCGGGACCGAGCTATGGCTACACCTTC. Amino acids: CATSNPGPSYGYTF. Complete variable domain (other parts from reference TRBV15 and TRBJ1-2): DAMVIQNPRYQVTQFGKPVTLSCSQTLNHNVMYWYQQKSSQAPKLLFHYYDKDFNNEADTPDNFQSRRPNTSFCFLDIRSPGLGDTAMYLCATSNPGPSYGYTFGSGTRLTVV.

This clone was observed a single time. V usage is TRBV29-1 and J usage is TRBJ2-2, with 10 bases lining up with TRBD2. V shed 7 bases and J 5 bases; nucleotides not matched to a gene: 7. The CDR3 consists of 14 residues. Germline V lookup: CDR1 SQVTM, CDR2 ANQGSEA. This chain's CDR3 is CSGASGSFTGELFF. The CDR3 DNA reads as TGCAGCGGGGCTAGCGGGAGTTTTACCGGGGAGCTGTTTTTT.

This chain uses TRBV10-3 with TRBJ2-1; D might be TRBD1 or TRBD2, each matching 5 bases. The CDR3 is 12 amino acids. The V gene's germline CDR1 is ENHRY and CDR2 SYGVKD. V shed 10 bases and J shed 5 bases, with 12 bases lying between them. The CDR3 DNA follows: TGTGCCACCACGGGACGAAACAATGAGCAGTTCTTC. Protein: CATTGRNNEQFF.

V gene TRBV5-6 combines with J gene TRBJ2-7; 11 positions match TRBD1. The CDR3 length is 15 residues. The V gene's germline CDR1 is SGHDT and CDR2 YYEEEE. The junction had 11 bases not matched to a gene; V was cut back by 7 bases and J by 5 bases. CDR3 amino acids: CASAREGTGGNEQYF. In DNA form, the CDR3 reads TGTGCCAGCGCCCGCGAAGGGACAGGGGGGAACGAGCAGTACTTC.

This clone has a single count. This rearrangement joins TRBV12-5 to TRBJ2-3; 10 bases line up with TRBD2. Germline CDR1 reads LGHNT; CDR2 reads FRNRAP. Trimming removed 5 bases from V and 5 bases from J; junction bases left unmatched: 10. This CDR3 is built from 16 residues. The chain's CDR3 is CASGAGLAGVGDTQYF. CDR3 sequence (DNA): TGTGCTAGTGGTGCTGGGCTAGCGGGGGTCGGAGATACGCAGTATTTT.